Below, 11 T cell receptor beta chains from the same sample are listed, as sequenced in a study of cytomegalovirus exposure and HLA in healthy donors. PCR employed 60 Vbeta and 13 Jbeta primers. The repertoire was sequenced with immunoSEQ multiplex PCR; TCRdb's copy has only in-frame clones and lacks some. The specimen's table records around 200,000 clones. Sample: PBMCs. The receptors stem from a girl aged 2-10 years in good health and CMV-seropositive.

The J gene is TRBJ1-1, the V gene TRBV29-1; no firm D call. The CDR3 runs to 14 residues. Trimming left V 4 bases short and J 1 base short, with 13 bases between. CDR1 and CDR2 from the germline V gene are SQVTM and ANQGSEA. The CDR3 DNA reads as TGCAGCGTTGGCAGGAAACTTTCGAACACTGAAGCTTTCTTT. Protein: CSVGRKLSNTEAFF.

J is TRBJ1-2 and V is TRBV28; 7 bases are a match to TRBD1. The junction had 11 bases not matched to a gene; V was cut back by 8 bases and J by 2 bases. CDR1 is MDHEN, CDR2 SYDVKM, per germline. The CDR3 spans 15 residues. CDR3 bases: TGTGCCAGCGGGACAGCGTTCCCCATGAACTATGGCTACACCTTC. This gives the protein CASGTAFPMNYGYTF.

The V and J genes are TRBV27 and TRBJ1-4; D possibly corresponds to TRBD1 (6 bases). The germline CDR1 and CDR2 sequences are MNHEY and SMNVEV (reference sequence). The CDR3 spans 16 residues. The V and J ends lost 3 bases and 8 bases respectively, with 19 bases between them. CDR3 DNA sequence: TGTGCCAGCAGTTTCCTACCAGGGGCCCCCACAGAAAAACTGTTTTTT. Protein sequence: CASSFLPGAPTEKLFF.

The chain is built from TRBV5-4 and TRBJ2-7, with 8 nucleotides matching TRBD2. The germline CDR1 and CDR2 sequences are SGHNT and YYREEE (reference sequence). V gave up 4 bases and J gave up 3 bases; unmatched junction bases: 6. This CDR3 comprises 14 residues. The CDR3 DNA reads as TGTGCCAGCAGCATTAGCGGGACTGTCTACGAGCAGTACTTC. Translation: CASSISGTVYEQYF.

The chain couples TRBV7-9 to TRBJ2-7; possibly TRBD2 for D (6 bases). In germline, CDR1 is SEHNR, CDR2 FQNEAQ (reference sequence). The CDR3 is 13 residues long. The V end lost 5 bases, the J end lost 5 bases, and 13 bases lay between the germline ends. Here the CDR3 DNA reads TGTGCCAGCAGCCTACGGGACTTCAACGAGCAGTACTTC. This translates into CASSLRDFNEQYF. Full variable domain (missing parts from reference TRBV7-9 and TRBJ2-7): DTGVSQNPRHKITKRGQNVTFRCDPISEHNRLYWYRQTLGQGPEFLTYFQNEAQLEKSRLLSDRFSAERPKGSFSTLEIQRTEQGDSAMYLCASSLRDFNEQYFGPGTRLTVT.

This chain uses TRBV19 with TRBJ1-1; D is ambiguous. This CDR3 spans 14 amino acids. From germline, CDR1 is LNHDA and CDR2 SQIVND (reference sequence). Trimming pared 4 bases from V and 10 bases from J, leaving 19 bases between. This CDR3 is CASSTPSSGRRAFF. CDR3 DNA: TGTGCCAGTAGTACTCCCAGCTCGGGTCGTCGAGCTTTCTTT. The whole variable domain, filled in from reference TRBV19 and TRBJ1-1, reads DGGITQSPKYLFRKEGQNVTLSCEQNLNHDAMYWYRQDPGQGLRLIYYSQIVNDFQKGDIAEGYSVSREKKESFPLTVTSAQKNPTAFYLCASSTPSSGRRAFFGQGTRLTVV.

This chain connects TRBV11-3 to TRBJ1-1, with D hard to call. Germline CDR1 is SGHNT and CDR2 is YENEEA. The CDR3 is made up of 13 amino acids. V dropped 3 bases and J dropped 5 bases, with 10 bases sitting between them. CDR3 residues: CASSFRLGTEAFF. The CDR3 DNA is TGTGCCAGCAGCTTCAGGTTGGGTACTGAAGCTTTCTTT.

This chain uses TRBV7-9 with TRBJ1-2; 10 nucleotides align to TRBD1. CDR1 and CDR2 (germline): SEHNR, FQNEAQ (reference sequence). V lost 5 bases to trimming and J lost 4 bases; unmatched junction nucleotides: 4. The CDR3 loop spans 14 amino acids. The CDR3 loop reads CASSRDRGSYGYTF. The DNA for the CDR3 is TGTGCCAGCAGCCGGGACAGGGGCAGCTATGGCTACACCTTC.

The chain combines TRBV10-3 with TRBJ2-5; D gene unclear. Trimming removed 3 bases at V and 2 bases at J, with 16 bases between. The germline V gene encodes CDR1 ENHRY and CDR2 SYGVKD. This CDR3 spans 16 amino acids. The CDR3 spells CAISDELTSPQETQYF. DNA for the CDR3: TGTGCCATCAGTGATGAGTTAACCTCGCCTCAAGAGACCCAGTACTTC.

This chain joins TRBV6-5 and TRBJ2-5, with 8 bases aligning to TRBD2. The closer fit of TRBJ2-7 to the DNA end suggests the J call may be wrong. Looked up from germline, CDR1 is MNHEY and CDR2 is SVGAGI. The CDR3 covers 13 residues. The CDR3, as DNA: TGTGCCAGCAGTCAGCGGGAGTCGGGCGAGCAGTACTTC. Its protein is CASSQRESGEQYF.

The V and J genes are TRBV29-1 and TRBJ2-5, with TRBD2 matching 11 bases. Near its end, the DNA agrees better with TRBJ2-7, so the J call may be wrong. The CDR3 runs 15 residues. CDR1 and CDR2 from the germline V gene are SQVTM and ANQGSEA. CDR3 bases: TGCAGCGTCAACGTGGGACTAGCGGACTTTTACGAGCAGTACTTC. Protein product: CSVNVGLADFYEQYF.